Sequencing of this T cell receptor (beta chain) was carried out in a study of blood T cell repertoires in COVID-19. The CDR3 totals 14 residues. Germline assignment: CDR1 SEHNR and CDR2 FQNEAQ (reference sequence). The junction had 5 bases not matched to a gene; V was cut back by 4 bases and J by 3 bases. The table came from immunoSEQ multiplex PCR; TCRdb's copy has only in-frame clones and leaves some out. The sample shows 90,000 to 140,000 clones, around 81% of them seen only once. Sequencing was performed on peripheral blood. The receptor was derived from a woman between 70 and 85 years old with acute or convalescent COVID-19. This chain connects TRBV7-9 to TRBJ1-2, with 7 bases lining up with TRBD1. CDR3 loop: CASSSWDSYYGYTF. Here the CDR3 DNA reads TGTGCCAGCAGCTCATGGGACAGCTACTATGGCTACACCTTC.